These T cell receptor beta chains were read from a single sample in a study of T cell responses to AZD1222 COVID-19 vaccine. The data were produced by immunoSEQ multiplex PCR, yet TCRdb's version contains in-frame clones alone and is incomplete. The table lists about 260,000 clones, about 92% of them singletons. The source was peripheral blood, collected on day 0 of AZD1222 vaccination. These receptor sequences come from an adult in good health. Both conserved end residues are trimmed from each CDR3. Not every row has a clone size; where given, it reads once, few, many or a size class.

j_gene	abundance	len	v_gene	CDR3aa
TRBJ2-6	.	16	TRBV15	ATSRAGTLRSGANVLT
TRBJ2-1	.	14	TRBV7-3	ASSPTERGSYNEQF
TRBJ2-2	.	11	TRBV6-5	AGRQGGTGELF
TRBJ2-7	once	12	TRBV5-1	ASSSGSGSYEQY
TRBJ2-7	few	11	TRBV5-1	ASSWDKTYEQY
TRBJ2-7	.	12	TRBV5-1	ASSLQGPSYEQY
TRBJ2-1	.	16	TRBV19	ASSIGTASGRYYNEQF
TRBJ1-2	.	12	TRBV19	ASSIWQGVGGYT
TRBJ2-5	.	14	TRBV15	ATSRDRGTGGETQY
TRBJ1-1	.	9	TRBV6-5	ASSQGREAF
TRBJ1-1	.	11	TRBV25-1	ASSISLGTEAF
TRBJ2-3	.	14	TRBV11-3	ASSIGQVYGTDTQY
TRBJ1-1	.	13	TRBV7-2	ASRLDRTPNTEAF
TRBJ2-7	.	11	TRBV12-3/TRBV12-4	ASSLGPPYEQY
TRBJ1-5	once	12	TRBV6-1	ASSDRASNQPQH
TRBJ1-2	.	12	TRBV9	ASSPRTGAGGYT
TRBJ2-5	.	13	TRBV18	ASSPGQGSQETQY